This T cell receptor (delta chain) appears in the sequencing data of a study of fetal and pediatric gammadelta thymocytes (dated by TCRdb to between 2020 and 2023). At the level of the whole study: To strengthen a single-cell study of gammadelta thymocyte development, the researchers used bulk gammadelta thymocyte repertoires that mixed previously published data with newly generated, unpublished data. A total of approximately ten subjects, comprising 3 fetal thymus donors and 7 pediatric thymus donors, were covered by the bulk gammadelta thymocyte repertoire set. The bulk gammadelta thymocyte repertoires combined unpublished data with previously published data (refs 27,28). Bulk TCR repertoire data were included to raise the number of subjects and reinforce the CDR3 publicity analysis.

Study-wide conclusions, independent of this receptor: Compared with post-natal repertoires, fetal gammadelta thymocyte repertoires had previously been reported to be enriched for TRDV2, TRGV8 and TRGV9 usage, low N additions and public CDR3s.

The CDR3 has 15 amino acids, counting the end cysteine and phenylalanine. Of the read, only the CDR3 DNA is kept; its 45 bases are in frame from base 1. CDR1 is given as GEAIGNYY and CDR2 as EKD, both from the germline V gene. A distance of 11 bases separates the germline ends of V and J, which lose 1 base and 0 bases respectively. Sequencing was carried out with an Illumina MiSeq. The study's own analysis went as follows. For the publicity analysis, the Vgamma9Vdelta2 and nonVgamma9Vdelta2 bulk CDR3 files from each subject were merged to form one combined repertoire per subject. CDR3 publicity was scored from 0 to 19 by checking each amino acid sequence across 9 single-cell datasets and about ten bulk repertoires, using base R and dplyr. Clones were re-identified by TCRdb from the public reads with CATT, and rows with the same DNA were merged. TCRdb's processing, not the authors', yielded these V and J calls. The table for this sample lists some 910 delta-chain clones; around 50% of them were counted only once. 14% of the sample is taken by the ten largest.

Thymocytes were stained with Zombie NIR viability dye plus antibodies to CD3 (UCHT1), TCRgammadelta (11F2), TCRVgamma9 (IMMU360) and TCRVdelta2 (IMMU389). Bulk TRD and TRG CDR3 repertoires were produced separately from sorted Vgamma9Vdelta2 and nonVgamma9Vdelta2 gammadelta thymocytes taken from human fetal and pediatric thymuses. In Belgium, pediatric thymus tissue was obtained from children undergoing cardiac surgery. The pediatric thymus donors in the study ranged in age from roughly 1 to 11 years. Thymic cell suspensions from fetal and post-natal thymuses were prepared as previously described. Vgamma9Vdelta2 thymocytes were sorted as cells that were CD3+ gammadeltaTCR+ Vgamma9+ Vdelta2+. A FACS Aria III cell sorter (BD Biosciences) was used for cell sorting. Taking its sample share into account, this clone is large (0.1 to 1%). What this receptor recognizes is not known. Per-base qualities were not stored, and no clone one base away is much larger. This specimen includes other DNA sequences encoding the same CDR3.

The sample was Vgamma9Vdelta2 gamma-delta T cells from the thymus. This specimen's cell subset or site label, interpreted: sorted CD3+gammadeltaTCR+Vgamma9+Vdelta2+ thymocytes. The chain was built from TRDV2 and TRDJ1, with an unclear D gene assignment. The sequence was obtained from a child who underwent cardiac surgery and was recorded as healthy. The DNA sequence follows: TGTGCCTGTGACACGGTCGGGGCTTACACCGATAAACTCATCTTT. This sequence encodes CACDTVGAYTDKLIF.